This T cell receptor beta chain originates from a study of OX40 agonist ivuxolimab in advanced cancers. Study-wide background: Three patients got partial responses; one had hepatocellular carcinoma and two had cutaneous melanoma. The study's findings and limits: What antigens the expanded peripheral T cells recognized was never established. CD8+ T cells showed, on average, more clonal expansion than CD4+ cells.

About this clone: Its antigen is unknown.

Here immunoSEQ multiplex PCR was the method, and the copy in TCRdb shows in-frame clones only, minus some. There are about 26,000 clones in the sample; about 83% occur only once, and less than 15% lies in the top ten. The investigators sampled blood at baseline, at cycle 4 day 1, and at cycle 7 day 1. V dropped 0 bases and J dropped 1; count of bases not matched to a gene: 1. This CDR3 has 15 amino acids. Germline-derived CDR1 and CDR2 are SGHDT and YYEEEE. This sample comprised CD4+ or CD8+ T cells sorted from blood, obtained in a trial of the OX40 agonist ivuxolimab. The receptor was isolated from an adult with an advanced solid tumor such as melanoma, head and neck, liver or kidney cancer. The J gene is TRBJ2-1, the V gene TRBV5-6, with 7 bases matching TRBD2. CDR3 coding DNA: TGTGCCAGCAGCTTGGACGGGGGGTCCTACAATGAGCAGTTCTTC. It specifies CASSLDGGSYNEQFF.